These 23 T cell receptor beta chains were sequenced from one sample in a study of vaccination effects on CD4 cells after COVID-19. Which antigens these TCRs recognize remains unknown. Sequencing was performed with immunoSEQ multiplex PCR; in TCRdb, only in-frame clones are kept and a portion is missing. In the table there are 25,000 to 35,000 clones, about 81% of which are singletons. Peptide-pool stimulation followed by sequencing identified expanded antigen-specific CD4+ clonotypes in the ViraFEST assay. Culture lasted approximately 10 days before CD4+ T cell isolation. Among the vaccine recipients, none had a prior SARS-CoV-2 infection, and nucleocapsid antibodies were negative. The sequencing here drew on CD4+ T cells from PBMCs cultured with SARS-CoV-2 spike peptides, taken before COVID-19 vaccination. The receptors come from a human donor who received a COVID-19 vaccine.

The genes are TRBV6-5 and TRBJ1-2; maybe TRBD1 (6 bases). The CDR3 is made up of 14 amino acids. Germline V gene lookup returns CDR1 MNHEY and CDR2 SVGAGI. V was pared by 10 bases and J by 6 bases, with 21 bases between. The CDR3 DNA is TGTGCCACCAGGAACGTCGGGGGGCGTCATGGCTACACCTTC. Encoded protein: CATRNVGGRHGYTF.

The V call is TRBV19, the J call TRBJ1-5, with TRBD1 as a possible D gene (5 bases). The CDR3 runs 13 residues. The germline gives CDR1 LNHDA, CDR2 SQIVND (reference sequence). V shed 6 bases and J shed 9 bases, with 15 bases lying between them. CDR3 DNA sequence: TGTGCCAGTAGGGTCCGTCGACAGTCGCCCCAGCATTTT. Its protein is CASRVRRQSPQHF.

A few counts support this clone. V is TRBV3-1 (or the pseudogene TRBV3-2) and J is TRBJ1-4; D remains unclear. This CDR3 contains 12 residues. Trimming left V 2 bases short and J 7 bases short, with 5 bases between. Germline CDR1 and CDR2: LGHDT and YNNKEL (reference sequence). CDR3 sequence: CASSQIGEKLFF. The CDR3 nucleotides are TGTGCCAGCAGCCAAATCGGTGAAAAACTGTTTTTT.

The sample holds a few counts of this clone. The chain is built from TRBV10-3 and TRBJ1-2; the D is unclear. CDR3 length: 15 residues. The V gene's germline CDR1 is ENHRY and CDR2 SYGVKD. Between the trimmed V and J ends, which lost 3 bases and 5 bases, there was a span of 16 bases. CDR3 sequence: CAISEPIEQRYGYTF. The CDR3 DNA reads as TGTGCCATCAGTGAACCGATCGAACAGAGGTATGGCTACACCTTC.

J is TRBJ1-2 and V is TRBV19; 7 positions match TRBD1. The CDR3 consists of 15 residues. CDR1 is LNHDA and CDR2 is SQIVND in the germline V gene (reference sequence). The V gene end was trimmed by 4 bases and the J gene end by 4 bases; junction bases not matched to a gene: 9. The CDR3 reads CASSTRRGDSYGYTF. As DNA, the CDR3 is TGTGCCAGTAGTACCCGCCGGGGGGACAGCTATGGCTACACCTTC. The full variable domain, its missing parts supplied by reference TRBV19 and TRBJ1-2, is DGGITQSPKYLFRKEGQNVTLSCEQNLNHDAMYWYRQDPGQGLRLIYYSQIVNDFQKGDIAEGYSVSREKKESFPLTVTSAQKNPTAFYLCASSTRRGDSYGYTFGSGTRLTVV.

The chain joins TRBV6-5 to TRBJ1-1; no reliable D call. The germline CDR1 and CDR2 sequences are MNHEY and SVGAGI. Trimming stripped 7 bases from V and 0 bases from J, with 15 bases between. CDR3 length: 15 residues. The CDR3 spells CASTPPGKMNTEAFF. The CDR3 DNA follows: TGTGCCAGCACCCCACCCGGGAAAATGAACACTGAAGCTTTCTTT.

The chain recombines TRBV18 with TRBJ1-1; D uncertain. V lost 1 base, J lost 3 bases, and 18 bases lay in between. This CDR3 spans 17 amino acids. CDR1 is KGHSH, CDR2 LQKENI, per germline. For the CDR3, the DNA is TGTGCCAGCTCACCACAGAGTGCATGGTACCGGGACACTGAAGCTTTCTTT. This codes for CASSPQSAWYRDTEAFF.

The chain joins TRBV4-3 to TRBJ2-3; 11 bases are shared with TRBD2. J was trimmed by 5 bases and V by 1 base; bases with no gene match: 11. CDR1 and CDR2 (germline): LGHNA, YSLEER. This CDR3 has 18 residues. The CDR3 DNA follows: TGCGCCAGCAGCCAAGTTGGGGGAAATAGCGGGGGGGTAGATACGCAGTATTTT. Amino acids: CASSQVGGNSGGVDTQYF.

V gene TRBV3-1 (or the pseudogene TRBV3-2) combines with J gene TRBJ2-1; D tentatively reads TRBD1 or TRBD2 (5 bases each). The CDR3 is 15 amino acids. Germline assignment: CDR1 LGHDT and CDR2 YNNKEL (reference sequence). The ends were cut back, 5 bases at V and 2 bases at J, with 13 bases in the middle. The CDR3 DNA reads TGTGCCAGCAGCTTCTCCGGGGCTACCTACAATGAGCAGTTCTTC. It codes for CASSFSGATYNEQFF.

The chain uses TRBV10-3 and TRBJ1-2; no reliable D call. V was pared by 0 bases and J by 4 bases, with 12 bases between. Per germline, CDR1 ENHRY and CDR2 SYGVKD. The CDR3 runs to 15 residues. This CDR3 is CAISESPGYGYGYTF. Written as DNA, the CDR3 is TGTGCCATCAGTGAGTCACCGGGATATGGCTATGGCTACACCTTC.

This chain joins TRBV30 and TRBJ2-3; a possible D gene is TRBD2 (6 bases). This CDR3 has 15 amino acids. Germline V gene sequence: CDR1 GTSNPN, CDR2 SVGIG (reference sequence). V gave up 2 bases and J gave up 3 bases, with 15 bases separating them. The CDR3, as DNA: TGTGCCTGGAGTTTGAAAATTCTAGCGACAGATACGCAGTATTTT. Translating it yields CAWSLKILATDTQYF.

This rearrangement joins TRBV5-8 to TRBJ1-4, with D tentatively TRBD1 (5 bases). With 0 bases removed from V and 2 bases from J, the gap between germline ends came to 8 bases. Germline CDR1 reads SGHTS; CDR2 reads YDEGEE. There are 15 residues in the CDR3. For the CDR3, the DNA is TGTGCCAGCAGCTTGGCACGGGGGACTAATGAAAAACTGTTTTTT. Its translation: CASSLARGTNEKLFF.

V gene TRBV5-4 combines with J gene TRBJ2-1; possibly TRBD2 for D (6 bases). The germline V gene encodes CDR1 SGHNT and CDR2 YYREEE (reference sequence). The CDR3 length is 13 residues. Trimming pared 2 bases from V and 8 bases from J, leaving 11 bases between. DNA for the CDR3: TGTGCCAGCAGCTTTCGACTAGTGGATGAGCAGTTCTTC. Translated, it gives CASSFRLVDEQFF. The full variable domain, in which reference TRBV5-4 and TRBJ2-1 provide the parts outside the CDR3, is ETGVTQSPTHLIKTRGQQVTLRCSSQSGHNTVSWYQQALGQGPQFIFQYYREEENGRGNFPPRFSGLQFPNYSSELNVNALELDDSALYLCASSFRLVDEQFFGPGTRLTVL.

This clone rates as medium-sized. The chain employs TRBV27 and TRBJ1-3; 7 positions agree with TRBD1. Germline trimming cut 5 bases from V and 3 bases from J; bases unmatched to any gene: 4. The germline V gene has CDR1 MNHEY and CDR2 SMNVEV (reference sequence). The CDR3 contains 14 residues. The CDR3 coding sequence is TGTGCCAGCAGTGTCACAGGGGATGGAAACACCATATATTTT. Translated: CASSVTGDGNTIYF.

The CDR3 DNA reads as TGTGCCAGCAGTTCACTCTCAGCCCTAAATTCACCCCTCCACTTT. Amino acid sequence: CASSSLSALNSPLHF. This rearrangement joins TRBV27 to TRBJ1-6; D is unclear. This CDR3 has 15 amino acids. CDR1 MNHEY and CDR2 SMNVEV come from the germline V gene (reference sequence). Between the trimmed V and J ends, which lost 4 bases and 7 bases, there was a span of 14 bases.

The chain couples TRBV4-1 to TRBJ2-1; 9 nucleotides align to TRBD2. CDR3 size: 19 residues. Germline CDR1 reads MGHRA; CDR2 reads YSYEKL. J gave up 8 bases and V 1 base, and 18 bases lay outside the gene matches. The CDR3 nucleotides are TGCGCCAGCAGCCAAGGATTCTTGTTTGGCGGGGGGGCCAGGTATGAGCAGTTCTTC. Amino acids: CASSQGFLFGGGARYEQFF.

This clone was seen just once. The chain employs TRBV15 and TRBJ2-1, with D perhaps assigned TRBD1 or TRBD2 (6 bases each). Per the germline V gene, CDR1 is LNHNV and CDR2 is YYDKDF (reference sequence). Trimming shortened V by 1 base and J by 0 bases, and 10 bases separated the two germline ends. The CDR3 is 16 amino acids. This CDR3 reads CATSRGGRGSYNEQFF. CDR3 DNA sequence: TGTGCCACCAGCAGAGGGGGGCGGGGCTCCTACAATGAGCAGTTCTTC. The full variable domain, with the rest looked up from reference TRBV15 and TRBJ2-1, is DAMVIQNPRYQVTQFGKPVTLSCSQTLNHNVMYWYQQKSSQAPKLLFHYYDKDFNNEADTPDNFQSRRPNTSFCFLDIRSPGLGDTAMYLCATSRGGRGSYNEQFFGPGTRLTVL.

The V and J genes are TRBV7-2 and TRBJ2-1, with 7 bases that match TRBD1. V gave up 7 bases and J gave up 7 bases; unmatched junction bases: 10. Per germline, CDR1 SGHTA and CDR2 FQGNSA. CDR3 size: 14 residues. The CDR3 coding sequence is TGTGCCAGCATACAGGGGCATCAGCTTAATGAGCAGTTCTTC. This sequence encodes CASIQGHQLNEQFF.

This chain links TRBV11-2 with TRBJ1-1, with TRBD1 matching over 9 bases. CDR3 size: 13 residues. Germline values: CDR1 SGHAT, CDR2 FQNNGV. J was trimmed by 8 bases and V by 9 bases; bases with no gene match: 10. CDR3 sequence reads: CASVQGASFEAFF. The DNA of the CDR3 is TGTGCCAGTGTACAGGGGGCTTCATTCGAAGCTTTCTTT.

V and J are TRBV19 and TRBJ1-3; D gene ambiguous. CDR3 length: 16 residues. Deletions cut 5 bases from V and 0 bases from J, with 14 bases between. Looked up from germline, CDR1 is LNHDA and CDR2 is SQIVND (reference sequence). The CDR3 nucleotides read TGTGCCAGTAGTCTCCACAGTGCCTCCTCTGGAAACACCATATATTTT. The encoded protein is CASSLHSASSGNTIYF.

The rearrangement uses TRBV3-1 (or the pseudogene TRBV3-2) and TRBJ2-7; 9 nucleotides agree with TRBD2. Per the germline V gene, CDR1 is LGHDT and CDR2 is YNNKEL (reference sequence). J lost 2 bases, V lost 4 bases, and 6 bases had no gene match. The CDR3 is made up of 15 amino acids. This chain's CDR3 is CASSRLADATYEQYF. The CDR3 DNA reads TGTGCCAGCAGCCGACTAGCGGACGCTACCTACGAGCAGTACTTC.

This clone was detected only a few times. This chain uses TRBV18 with TRBJ2-5, with D maybe TRBD2 (5 bases). The CDR3 is made up of 15 amino acids. The germline gives CDR1 KGHSH, CDR2 LQKENI. The ends were cut back, 4 bases at V and 7 bases at J, with 19 bases in the middle. DNA for the CDR3: TGTGCCAGCTCACTATCTGAAGGGCTAGCATGGACCCAGTACTTC. It yields the protein CASSLSEGLAWTQYF. The whole variable domain, filled in from reference TRBV18 and TRBJ2-5, reads NAGVMQNPRHLVRRRGQEARLRCSPMKGHSHVYWYRQLPEEGLKFMVYLQKENIIDESGMPKERFSAEFPKEGPSILRIQQVVRGDSAAYFCASSLSEGLAWTQYFGPGTRLLVL.

This clone was seen just once. This rearrangement joins TRBV4-1 to TRBJ1-1; D unresolved. CDR3 length equals 13 residues. Germline V gives CDR1 MGHRA, CDR2 YSYEKL. With 1 base removed from V and 5 bases from J, the gap between germline ends came to 8 bases. CDR3 sequence reads: CASSQVGLTEAFF. The CDR3 DNA reads as TGCGCCAGCAGCCAAGTCGGTCTTACTGAAGCTTTCTTT.